Below, 9 T cell receptor beta chains from the same sample are listed, as sequenced in a study of blood T cell repertoires in COVID-19. Only in-frame clones appear in the TCRdb table, and some are missing; sequencing was by immunoSEQ multiplex PCR. The table includes more than 150,000 clones, roughly 90% detected once. Material for sequencing was peripheral blood. Receptors originate from a man in his 70s with active or convalescent COVID-19.

The rearrangement joins TRBV2 to TRBJ2-2; 7 bases match TRBD1. CDR1 is SNHLY, CDR2 FYNNEI, per germline. This CDR3 is built from 15 residues. Trimming cost V 4 bases and J 0 bases; bases outside gene matches: 2. The CDR3: CASSGRGTNTGELFF. The CDR3 DNA reads TGTGCCAGCAGTGGCAGGGGGACGAACACCGGGGAGCTGTTTTTT.

The rearrangement links TRBV20-1 to TRBJ2-7; TRBD2 matches 9 bases. Germline V gives CDR1 DFQATT, CDR2 SNEGSKA (reference sequence). This CDR3 is built from 12 residues. The J segment lost 7 bases and the V segment lost 3 bases, leaving 4 bases of the junction unmatched. The CDR3 region has the DNA TGCAGTGCTAGTGGCGGGAGGGAGGAGCAGTACTTC. It specifies CSASGGREEQYF.

The chain employs TRBV7-2 and TRBJ2-2, with D perhaps matching TRBD1 (5 bases). V lost 5 bases and J 7 bases, leaving 20 bases between the germline ends. Germline-derived CDR1 and CDR2 are SGHTA and FQGNSA. CDR3 length equals 16 residues. CDR3 nucleotide sequence: TGTGCCAGCAGCCAACAATTCACAGGTTCCCACGGGGAGCTGTTTTTT. Its protein is CASSQQFTGSHGELFF. Full variable domain (rest looked up from reference TRBV7-2 and TRBJ2-2): GAGVSQSPSNKVTEKGKDVELRCDPISGHTALYWYRQSLGQGLEFLIYFQGNSAPDKSGLPSDRFSAERTGGSVSTLTIQRTQQEDSAVYLCASSQQFTGSHGELFFGEGSRLTVL.

J is TRBJ1-2 and V is TRBV7-6, with a weak D call TRBD1 (5 bases). The CDR3 covers 14 residues. V lost 0 bases to trimming and J lost 5 bases, with 10 bases between them. The germline CDR1 and CDR2 sequences are SGHVS and FNYEAQ. The CDR3 region is CASSLAGGSYGYTF. CDR3 DNA: TGTGCCAGCAGCTTAGCGGGGGGTTCGTATGGCTACACCTTC.

This clone was seen a handful of times. The chain carries TRBV5-1 and TRBJ1-5, with a tentative D call TRBD1 (5 bases). Germline-derived CDR1 and CDR2 are SGHRS and YFSETQ. V lost 1 base to trimming and J lost 0 bases, with 8 bases between them. The CDR3 sequence is 15 residues long. The CDR3 sequence: CASSLWGDSNQPQHF. The DNA for the CDR3 is TGCGCCAGCAGCTTGTGGGGGGATAGCAATCAGCCCCAGCATTTT.

In its sample, this clone was seen a few times. The genes are TRBV18 and TRBJ1-3, with D possibly matching TRBD1 (5 bases). Germline V gene sequence: CDR1 KGHSH, CDR2 LQKENI. CDR3 length equals 15 residues. V was pared by 4 bases and J by 3 bases, with 13 bases between. CDR3 coding DNA: TGTGCCAGCTCACTGGAGGGGAGTCGTGGAAACACCATATATTTT. This encodes CASSLEGSRGNTIYF.

The chain has TRBV7-2 and TRBJ2-5; 8 bases are a match to TRBD2. CDR3 size: 16 residues. V lost 2 bases and J lost 13; bases outside the gene matches: 18. CDR1 SGHTA and CDR2 FQGNSA come from the germline V gene. CDR3 nucleotide sequence: TGTGCCAGCAGCTTACAATTGGGCGGGGGGCCCCGATATCCGTACTTC. It translates to CASSLQLGGGPRYPYF.

This clone is a singleton in its sample. The chain joins TRBV10-3 to TRBJ1-3; D is unresolved. The CDR3 length is 16 residues. Germline V CDR1 and CDR2: ENHRY, SYGVKD. V lost 10 bases, J lost 2 bases, and 21 bases lay in between. CDR3 nucleotide sequence: TGTGCCACCGCACCTGGACTTACCACCGCTGGAAACACCATATATTTT. Protein product: CATAPGLTTAGNTIYF.

The V gene is TRBV5-5, the J gene TRBJ2-1, with D unclear. CDR3 length: 15 amino acids. V was shortened by 1 base and J by 8 bases, with 16 bases between the two germline ends. Germline assignment: CDR1 SGHKS and CDR2 YYEKEE (reference sequence). The CDR3 loop is CASSLYAGLQDEQFF. The CDR3 DNA reads as TGTGCCAGCAGCTTGTACGCCGGCCTGCAGGATGAGCAGTTCTTC.